One sample yielded the 3 T cell receptor beta chains listed below, sequenced in a study of Graves' ophthalmopathy and Graves' hyperthyroidism (dated by TCRdb to 2017 to 2018). Data came from an Illumina HiSeq 2000. TCR beta CDR3 regions were amplified from RNA transcripts for repertoire sequencing. The first round of RT-PCR was done with HTBI primers and the Qiagen OneStep RT-PCR kit, and was followed by a second round of multiplex PCR, then size selection and purification. Clones were called with MiXCR by TCRdb after fastp trimmed the public reads at Q25, and only in-frame beta chains were retained. Rows merge per CDR3 protein into single entries with the most common DNA and genes. The sample data list 660,000 or so distinct CDR3 sequences, and about two fifths of these were observed just once. 2.5% to 3.5% of the sample comes from the top ten. Sequencing was done on a sample of peripheral blood. The origin of the receptors is an adult man with Graves' ophthalmopathy.

As regards this clonotype: This could be a read error, since a much larger clone is one nucleotide away. The J gene is TRBJ2-5, the V gene TRBV19; D perhaps matches TRBD1 (5 bases). This CDR3 spans 13 amino acids. Germline CDR1 is LNHDA and CDR2 is SQIVND (reference sequence). The V end lost 6 bases, the J end lost 0 bases, and 8 bases lay between the germline ends. Written as DNA, the CDR3 is TGTGCCAGTAGGGGCAGGGACCAAGAGACCCAGTACTTC. Translated: CASRGRDQETQYF.

The genes are TRBV10-1 and TRBJ2-7; TRBD1 aligns across 12 bases. Germline V gene sequence: CDR1 WNHNN, CDR2 SYGVQD (reference sequence). There are 15 residues in the CDR3. Trimming cost V 6 bases and J 4 bases; bases outside gene matches: 7. The CDR3 loop reads CASRFPGQGAYEQYF. CDR3 bases: TGCGCCAGCAGATTTCCGGGACAGGGGGCGTACGAGCAGTACTTC.

There are many counts of this clonotype. The V gene is TRBV6-5, the J gene TRBJ1-6; TRBD1 is a possible D gene (5 bases). In germline, CDR1 is MNHEY, CDR2 SVGAGI. V was trimmed by 2 bases and J by 10 bases, leaving 12 bases between them. The CDR3 has 14 amino acids. CDR3 loop: CASSYGGTTSPLHF. The CDR3 DNA follows: TGTGCCAGCAGTTACGGGGGTACTACATCACCCCTCCACTTT.